This TCR beta chain was obtained from a study of blood T cell repertoires in COVID-19. Across the whole study: Sites across the United States, Italy and Spain contributed samples from acute and convalescent COVID-19. In each case, the material was cDNA or gDNA derived from T cells, B-cell-depleted T cells, or PBMCs.

The CDR3 length is 14 residues. Germline loops: CDR1 MNHEY, CDR2 SVGAGI. Trimming left V 6 bases short and J 4 bases short, with 13 bases between. Original processing methods: How many nucleated cells were present was estimated from reference gene primer amplification. Only in-frame clones appear in the TCRdb table, and some are missing; sequencing was by immunoSEQ multiplex PCR. That table gives V, J and clone size, and the DNA gave D and trimming. The sample lists 90,000 to 130,000 clones, around 90% seen once, with roughly 4.9% in the top ten. The rearrangement uses TRBV6-5 and TRBJ2-1; TRBD2 is a possible D gene (5 bases). Sequenced material: peripheral blood. This TCR derives from a human donor in a cohort sampled during active COVID-19. CDR3 in DNA: TGTGCCAGCAGGAGGGCAGCCACATACAATGAGCAGTTCTTC. Protein sequence: CASRRAATYNEQFF.